The rows below give T cell receptor beta chains drawn from one sample of a study of T cells after yellow fever vaccination. TCRdb processed the 5' RACE reads anew with MiXCR; each CDR3 protein has one entry. This sample yields under 600,000 distinct CDR3 sequences, of which 21% are seen a single time; less than 20% belongs to the top ten. The sequences come from PBMCs, collected around 3 weeks after the first yellow fever vaccination. The receptors were sampled from a man between 18 and 35 years old who received the YFV17D yellow fever vaccine. The CDR3 runs from the conserved cysteine through the conserved F or W. The order of the fields is clone size, V gene, J gene, D gene, CDR3 DNA, CDR3 protein. D genes are given only for firm matches. Where a row states a size, it is once, few, many or the class of an expanded clone; other rows omit it.

size: -
V: TRBV28
J: TRBJ2-2
D: TRBD2
DNA: TGTGCCAGCAGTGCCTCTAGCGGGGGGAACACCGGGGAGCTGTTTTTT
CDR3: CASSASSGGNTGELFF

size: -
V: TRBV7-9
J: TRBJ2-3
D: -
DNA: TGTGCCAGCAGTGCCCTTGGGGGGGCATCAGATACGCAGTATTTT
CDR3: CASSALGGASDTQYF

size: -
V: TRBV4-2
J: TRBJ2-5
D: TRBD1
DNA: TGTGCCAGCAGCCAAGATATAGGGGGCAGACAAGAGACCCAGTACTTC
CDR3: CASSQDIGGRQETQYF

size: -
V: TRBV19
J: TRBJ2-1
D: TRBD2
DNA: TGTGCCAGTAGTATAACGAGCGGGGCCTACAATGAGCAGTTCTTC
CDR3: CASSITSGAYNEQFF

size: few
V: TRBV12-3/TRBV12-4
J: TRBJ1-5
D: -
DNA: TGTGCCAGCAGTTTTCGTTCCGTCTTTAATCAGCCCCAGCATTTT
CDR3: CASSFRSVFNQPQHF

size: many
V: TRBV3-1
J: TRBJ2-5
D: -
DNA: TGTGCCAGCAGGCGAAGGGGGATGGAGACCCAGTACTTC
CDR3: CASRRRGMETQYF

size: few
V: TRBV12-3/TRBV12-4
J: TRBJ2-7
D: TRBD1
DNA: TGTGCCAGCAGTAAGGTGAGGGGGCGCCTCTACGAGCAGTACTTC
CDR3: CASSKVRGRLYEQYF

size: few
V: TRBV6-5
J: TRBJ1-4
D: -
DNA: TGTGCCAGCAGTTACACCGGGGTGGCTAATGAAAAACTGTTTTTT
CDR3: CASSYTGVANEKLFF

size: few
V: TRBV12-3/TRBV12-4
J: TRBJ1-1
D: -
DNA: TGTGCCAGCCAGTACGAAATGGACACTGAAGCTTTCTTT
CDR3: CASQYEMDTEAFF

size: few
V: TRBV10-3
J: TRBJ1-1
D: -
DNA: TGTGCCATCAGTCCGGACACCTTTGAAGCTTTCTTT
CDR3: CAISPDTFEAFF

size: few
V: TRBV4-2
J: TRBJ2-3
D: -
DNA: TGTGCCAGCAGCCTGAGGACGGAGTCTGGGGATACGCAGTATTTT
CDR3: CASSLRTESGDTQYF

size: many
V: TRBV7-2
J: TRBJ1-5
D: TRBD1
DNA: TGTGCCAGCAGCTTACTAGGGACAGGGGCCAAACATCAGCCCCAGCATTTT
CDR3: CASSLLGTGAKHQPQHF

size: -
V: TRBV5-8
J: TRBJ2-7
D: -
DNA: TGTGCCAGCAGCACCGGGCTCCTCTGGGGGCAGTACTTC
CDR3: CASSTGLLWGQYF

size: few
V: TRBV2
J: TRBJ1-3
D: TRBD1
DNA: TGTGCCAGCACCCCGGACAGGGCGGGAAACACCATATATTTT
CDR3: CASTPDRAGNTIYF

size: few
V: TRBV10-2
J: TRBJ2-2
D: TRBD2
DNA: TGCGCCAGCAGTGACTCCCTGTTCCAGCGGGGGGCGTACGGGGAGCTGTTTTTT
CDR3: CASSDSLFQRGAYGELFF

size: many
V: TRBV9
J: TRBJ2-1
D: TRBD2
DNA: TGTGCCAGCAGCATGGGACTAACTGAGCAGTTCTTC
CDR3: CASSMGLTEQFF

size: -
V: TRBV30
J: TRBJ2-3
D: TRBD1
DNA: TGTGCCTGGAGTGTCGACAGGGACCCAGATACGCAGTATTTT
CDR3: CAWSVDRDPDTQYF

size: few
V: TRBV12-3/TRBV12-4
J: TRBJ1-5
D: -
DNA: TGTGCCACCGGGACTGGGGGCAATCAGCCCCAGCATTTT
CDR3: CATGTGGNQPQHF

size: -
V: TRBV15
J: TRBJ2-1
D: -
DNA: TGTGCCACCTCGACCAACAGGGCTGAGCAGTTCTTC
CDR3: CATSTNRAEQFF

size: -
V: TRBV2
J: TRBJ2-3
D: TRBD2
DNA: TGTGCCACCCGCGGAGCGGGGGGCACAGATACGCAGTATTTT
CDR3: CATRGAGGTDTQYF

size: -
V: TRBV6-5
J: TRBJ2-3
D: TRBD2
DNA: TGTGCCAGCAGTTACTCACTAGCGGGGGTTGGCGATACGCAGTATTTT
CDR3: CASSYSLAGVGDTQYF

size: -
V: TRBV6-2/TRBV6-3
J: TRBJ2-5
D: -
DNA: TGTGCCAGCAGTCCTAATCAGTGGCGAGAGACCCAGTACTTC
CDR3: CASSPNQWRETQYF

size: few
V: TRBV5-1
J: TRBJ2-7
D: -
DNA: TGCGCCAGCAGCTTGGTGTTAAACACCGAGCAGTACTTC
CDR3: CASSLVLNTEQYF

size: -
V: TRBV18
J: TRBJ2-1
D: -
DNA: TGTGCCAGCTCACCACCGGCTAAGGACAATGAGCAGTTCTTC
CDR3: CASSPPAKDNEQFF

size: -
V: TRBV7-4
J: TRBJ1-5
D: -
DNA: TGTGCCAGCAGCTCCTCCGTGATAGGGGCAACACCTAATCAGCCCCAGCATTTT
CDR3: CASSSSVIGATPNQPQHF

size: -
V: TRBV4-3
J: TRBJ1-2
D: TRBD1
DNA: TGCGCCAGCAGCCAAGATCTCTCCCTGGGACAGGGTACGGGCTACACCTTC
CDR3: CASSQDLSLGQGTGYTF

size: few
V: TRBV7-8
J: TRBJ2-5
D: -
DNA: TGTGCCAGCAGCTTTGGGGCCAGACAAGAGACCCAGTACTTC
CDR3: CASSFGARQETQYF

size: -
V: TRBV4-1
J: TRBJ2-7
D: -
DNA: TGCGCCAGCAGCCCCGGACCAGGGGTCGCCTACGAGCAGTACTTC
CDR3: CASSPGPGVAYEQYF

size: few
V: TRBV12-3/TRBV12-4
J: TRBJ2-3
D: TRBD2
DNA: TGTGCCAGCCGACGAGCGGGAAATACAGATACGCAGTATTTT
CDR3: CASRRAGNTDTQYF

size: few
V: TRBV15
J: TRBJ2-3
D: -
DNA: TGTGCCACCAGCAGAGGGGGGAACGGGGGCCTCACAGATACGCAGTATTTT
CDR3: CATSRGGNGGLTDTQYF

size: -
V: TRBV3-1
J: TRBJ2-3
D: TRBD2
DNA: TGTGCCAGCAGCCAAGATAGACTAGCTGGCACAGATACGCAGTATTTT
CDR3: CASSQDRLAGTDTQYF